This passage covers 10 T cell receptor beta chains from one sample sequenced in a study of blood T cell repertoires in COVID-19. Sequenced by immunoSEQ multiplex PCR; TCRdb stores in-frame clones only, minus some. The repertoire holds around 190,000 clones, with approximately 87% as singletons. The specimen was peripheral blood. These receptors were taken from a man aged 65 to 79 with active or convalescent COVID-19.

The table lists this clone with a count of one. The J gene is TRBJ1-2, the V gene TRBV29-1; D gene uncertain. The V end was cut by 6 bases, the J end by 0 bases, with 8 bases between. Germline V lookup: CDR1 SQVTM, CDR2 ANQGSEA. This CDR3 region has 12 residues. The CDR3 reads CSVRPANYGYTF. The DNA for the CDR3 is TGCAGCGTGAGGCCCGCTAACTATGGCTACACCTTC.

This chain links TRBV5-1 with TRBJ2-7; TRBD2 agrees at 8 bases. This CDR3 comprises 17 residues. V was clipped by 1 base and J by 2 bases; unmatched bases: 11. Per the germline V gene, CDR1 is SGHRS and CDR2 is YFSETQ. CDR3 sequence: CASSLTFSGRGAYEQYF. In DNA, the CDR3 is TGCGCCAGCAGCTTGACGTTCAGCGGGAGAGGTGCCTACGAGCAGTACTTC.

The rearrangement joins TRBV28 to TRBJ2-1; the match to TRBD1 covers 7 bases. Germline CDR1 is MDHEN and CDR2 is SYDVKM. There are 12 residues in the CDR3. The trim removed 4 bases at V and 9 bases at J, leaving 3 bases unmatched. The CDR3 sequence: CASSSQGFEQFF. The CDR3 DNA reads TGTGCCAGCAGTTCACAGGGGTTTGAGCAGTTCTTC.

For the CDR3, the DNA is TGTGCCAGTAGTCCCCGGGGAGTCACAGATACGCAGTATTTT. This translates into CASSPRGVTDTQYF. The J gene is TRBJ2-3, the V gene TRBV19; weak D call: TRBD2 (5 bases). The CDR3 loop spans 14 amino acids. Trimming removed 5 bases from V and 2 bases from J, with 11 bases in between. The V gene's germline CDR1 is LNHDA and CDR2 SQIVND (reference sequence).

This clone was seen more than once but under ten times. The CDR3 is CASSKSPLNTGELFF. For the CDR3, the DNA is TGTGCCAGCAGTAAGAGTCCTCTGAACACCGGGGAGCTGTTTTTT. The rearrangement uses TRBV6-2 or TRBV6-3 and TRBJ2-2; D is unclear. The V gene's germline CDR1 is MNHEY and CDR2 SVGEGT. The length of the CDR3 is 15 residues. Trimming pared 5 bases from V and 1 base from J, leaving 11 bases between.

The V and J genes are TRBV15 and TRBJ2-7; the match to TRBD2 covers 9 bases. The CDR3 contains 14 residues. The germline gives CDR1 LNHNV, CDR2 YYDKDF (reference sequence). V was pared by 8 bases and J by 1 base, with 6 bases of the junction left unmatched. The CDR3 DNA reads TGTGCCACCGGGCGGGGGGGTTTGTCCTACGAGCAGTACTTC. This codes for CATGRGGLSYEQYF.

The V call is TRBV10-3, the J call TRBJ2-7, with 10 positions matching TRBD1. The germline V gene encodes CDR1 ENHRY and CDR2 SYGVKD. The CDR3 sequence is 15 residues long. Trimming took 6 bases from V and 3 from J; bases not matched to a gene: 8. In DNA, the CDR3 is TGTGCCATCAGGAGCCCCGGGACAGGGGACTACGAGCAGTACTTC. Protein: CAIRSPGTGDYEQYF.

This chain uses TRBV4-3 with TRBJ1-2, with TRBD1 matching 9 bases. The V segment lost 0 bases and the J segment 5 bases; nucleotides outside the gene matches: 4. The CDR3 totals 15 residues. Germline-derived CDR1 and CDR2 are LGHNA and YSLEER. DNA of the CDR3: TGCGCCAGCAGCCAAGACGGGACAGGGAGATATGGCTACACCTTC. Translated, it gives CASSQDGTGRYGYTF.

This sequence joins TRBV19 and TRBJ1-1; possibly TRBD1 for D (5 bases). Germline lookup yields CDR1 LNHDA and CDR2 SQIVND (reference sequence). V was clipped by 3 bases and J by 3 bases, with 17 bases between them. CDR3 length: 16 amino acids. The CDR3 nucleotides are TGTGCCAGTAGTATGGGGCAGGGTTGGTTTGACACTGAAGCTTTCTTT. This encodes CASSMGQGWFDTEAFF.

This sequence joins TRBV19 and TRBJ1-2; D uncertain. CDR1 and CDR2 (germline): LNHDA, SQIVND (reference sequence). V lost 1 base and J lost 0, with 9 bases in between. This CDR3 contains 15 residues. The CDR3 coding sequence is TGTGCCAGTAGTATAGGGGCAGGAACTAACTATGGCTACACCTTC. As protein: CASSIGAGTNYGYTF.